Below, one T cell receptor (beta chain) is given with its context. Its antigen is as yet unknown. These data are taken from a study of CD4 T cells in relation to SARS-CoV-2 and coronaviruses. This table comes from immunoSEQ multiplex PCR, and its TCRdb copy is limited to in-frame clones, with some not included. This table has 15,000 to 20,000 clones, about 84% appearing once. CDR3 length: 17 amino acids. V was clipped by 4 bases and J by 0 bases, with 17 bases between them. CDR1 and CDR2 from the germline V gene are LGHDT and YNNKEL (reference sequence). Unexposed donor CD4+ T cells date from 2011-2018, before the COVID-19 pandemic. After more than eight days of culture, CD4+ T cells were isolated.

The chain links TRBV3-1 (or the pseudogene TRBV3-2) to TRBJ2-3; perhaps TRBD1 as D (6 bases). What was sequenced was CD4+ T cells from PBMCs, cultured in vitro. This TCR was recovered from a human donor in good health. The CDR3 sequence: CASSLRPGAASTDTQYF. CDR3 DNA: TGTGCCAGCAGCCTCCGTCCAGGGGCGGCTAGCACAGATACGCAGTATTTT.